Following are 22 T cell receptor beta chains from one sample sequenced in a study of kidney transplant recipient with SARS-CoV-2 infection. Using its own MiXCR run on the reads, TCRdb lists one record per CDR3 protein. The table records 200,000 to 300,000 distinct CDR3 sequences, about 28% of them present only once. Sample: a blood sample, taken at baseline and between days 110 and 120 from a kidney transplant recipient. The receptors were gathered from a male patient in his thirties who had COVID-19 and was a kidney transplant recipient. Some T cells may be provided by the graft donor.

This clonotype was observed at least ten times. The chain carries TRBV4-3 and TRBJ1-2; D gene uncertain. From germline, CDR1 is LGHNA and CDR2 YSLEER. V was clipped by 5 bases and J by 4 bases, with 23 bases between them. The CDR3 has 17 amino acids. The CDR3 DNA sequence: TGCGCCAGCAGCTGCCTCCTAGGACGTCGAAAGACCTATGGCTACACCTTC. It codes for CASSCLLGRRKTYGYTF.

This clonotype was recorded many times. The gene calls are TRBV7-3 and TRBJ1-1; D gene uncertain. Trimming cost V 0 bases and J 3 bases, with 8 bases left between them. The germline V gene has CDR1 SGHTA and CDR2 FQGTGA. The CDR3 is 14 residues long. CDR3 in DNA: TGTGCCAGCAGCTTAACACCTGGGGACACTGAAGCTTTCTTT. Its translation: CASSLTPGDTEAFF.

For this clonotype: A much larger clone sits a single nucleotide away, making a read error possible. The chain recombines TRBV4-2 with TRBJ2-4; D remains unclear. With the DNA end fitting TRBJ2-7 better, the J assignment may be wrong. The germline V gene encodes CDR1 LGHNA and CDR2 YNFKEQ. The CDR3 extends over 15 amino acids. In DNA, the CDR3 is TGTGCCAGCAGCCAATCCAGGTACGTAAACTACGAGCAGTACTTC. Amino acids: CASSQSRYVNYEQYF.

The chain combines TRBV5-8 with TRBJ2-2; 10 bases line up with TRBD1. In germline, CDR1 is SGHTS, CDR2 YDEGEE. The CDR3 sequence is 18 residues long. The V and J ends lost 6 bases and 4 bases, in that order; junction bases with no gene match: 15. CDR3 DNA sequence: TGTGCCAGCAACCCATTCCGGGACAGGGGTGGGTCCACCGGGGAGCTGTTTTTT. This sequence encodes CASNPFRDRGGSTGELFF.

This clonotype was detected many times. The rearrangement uses TRBV6-5 and TRBJ2-7; TRBD1 is a possible D gene (6 bases). Trimming cost V 5 bases and J 1 base, with 12 bases left between them. The CDR3 contains 14 residues. Germline-derived CDR1 and CDR2 are MNHEY and SVGAGI. CDR3 DNA sequence: TGTGCCAGCAGTGAGACAGGATATTCCTACGAGCAGTACGTC. Amino acid sequence: CASSETGYSYEQYV.

Comment on this clonotype: A read error may explain this, as a much larger clone is one base away. The chain recombines TRBV6-8 with TRBJ2-7, with a possible D match to TRBD1 (6 bases). This CDR3 has 12 amino acids. V was cut by 6 bases and J by 9 bases, with 15 bases left in between. Germline CDR1 is MNHGY and CDR2 is SAAAGT. The CDR3 region has the DNA TGTGCCAGCAGGGCAGGGGAGAGGGGGCAGTACTTC. Protein: CASRAGERGQYF.

The count of this clonotype is one. At one end, the junction sequence differs from germline, possibly due to a read error. The chain has TRBV9 and TRBJ2-3; D remains ambiguous. This CDR3 contains 14 residues. Germline V gene sequence: CDR1 SGDLS, CDR2 YYNGEE. The CDR3 region has the DNA TGTACCAGCAGCCAGTCGGTGTACACAGATACGCAGTATTTT. Amino acids: CTSSQSVYTDTQYF.

With regard to this clonotype: This may arise from a read error, as a much more abundant clone is one base away. This chain connects TRBV5-4 to TRBJ1-3; D perhaps matches TRBD1 (6 bases). Germline V lookup: CDR1 SGHNT, CDR2 YYREEE (reference sequence). This CDR3 region has 14 residues. This chain's CDR3 is CASSRRGAGDTIYF. In nucleotides, the CDR3 is TGTGCCAGCAGCCGAAGGGGGGCTGGAGACACCATATATTTT.

As regards this clonotype: A much larger clone lies one base from this, so it may be a read error. The conserved final phenylalanine or tryptophan is absent from the CDR3, which likely points to a read error. The CDR3 protein is CSAMGQGVGEQYL. CDR3 nucleotide sequence: TGCAGTGCCATGGGACAGGGAGTTGGCGAGCAGTACCTC. The chain combines TRBV20-1 with TRBJ2-4; 9 positions agree with TRBD1. The better agreement between TRBJ2-7 and the DNA end casts doubt on the J call. The CDR3 runs 13 residues. Looked up from germline, CDR1 is DFQATT and CDR2 is SNEGSKA (reference sequence).

This clonotype was seen a single time. A much larger clone sits a single nucleotide away, making a read error possible. The chain couples TRBV20-1 to TRBJ2-7, with D perhaps TRBD2 (5 bases). Per the germline V gene, CDR1 is DFQATT and CDR2 is SNEGSKA (reference sequence). The CDR3 length is 14 residues. Trimming stripped 1 base from V and 0 bases from J, with 10 bases between. The DNA for the CDR3 is TGCAGTGCTAGAGGACGGGATTACTCCTACGAGCAGTACTTC. Its translation: CSARGRDYSYEQYF.

The V call is TRBV12-3 or TRBV12-4, the J call TRBJ2-3; D gene ambiguous. Trimming took 8 bases from V and 2 from J, leaving 20 bases between them. CDR3 size: 16 residues. CDR3 amino acids: CASRDSSYQTTDTQYF. The CDR3 bases are TGTGCCAGCCGCGACTCGTCATACCAAACCACAGATACGCAGTATTTT.

Note on this clonotype: With a much larger clone just one base away, this may be a read error. The chain carries TRBV3-1 and TRBJ1-2, with 7 bases that match TRBD1. The V gene's germline CDR1 is LGHDT and CDR2 YNNKEL (reference sequence). The CDR3 consists of 15 residues. The CDR3 protein is CAGREAGGGYYGYTF. The CDR3 region has the DNA TGTGCCGGCAGGGAGGCAGGGGGAGGATACTATGGCTACACCTTC.

This clonotype was observed a few times. This chain links TRBV5-4 with TRBJ2-1; 9 positions agree with TRBD2. The CDR3 loop spans 18 amino acids. CDR1 and CDR2 from the germline V gene are SGHNT and YYREEE (reference sequence). V lost 0 bases and J lost 2; bases outside the gene matches: 9. CDR3 sequence: CASSLARISSGTYNEQFF. CDR3 bases: TGTGCCAGCAGCTTGGCACGGATCTCTAGCGGGACCTACAATGAGCAGTTCTTC.

This clonotype was detected ten times or more. The chain carries TRBV5-4 and TRBJ1-2; 7 nucleotides match TRBD1. The V gene's germline CDR1 is SGHNT and CDR2 YYREEE (reference sequence). This CDR3 has 14 amino acids. The trim removed 4 bases at V and 2 bases at J, leaving 5 bases unmatched. CDR3 sequence: CASSQGVLNYGYTF. CDR3 DNA: TGTGCCAGCAGCCAGGGGGTTTTAAACTATGGCTACACCTTC.

Comments on this clonotype: With a much larger clone just one base away, this may be a read error. This sequence joins TRBV7-9 and TRBJ1-2; D gene uncertain. Germline CDR1 is SEHNR and CDR2 is FQNEAQ (reference sequence). The CDR3 runs to 17 residues. The germline V and J ends were trimmed by 5 bases and 4 bases, with 23 bases remaining between them. The CDR3 region has the DNA TGTGCCAGCAGCAGGGCCCGATACCATGGAAGGACCTATGGCTACACCTTC. It encodes CASSRARYHGRTYGYTF. Drawing the rest from reference TRBV7-9 and TRBJ1-2, the complete variable domain is DTGVSQNPRHKITKRGQNVTFRCDPISEHNRLYWYRQTLGQGPEFLTYFQNEAQLEKSRLLSDRFSAERPKGSFSTLEIQRTEQGDSAMYLCASSRARYHGRTYGYTFGSGTRLTVV.

This clonotype showed up many times. The chain is built from TRBV4-3 and TRBJ1-1; a possible D gene is TRBD1 (5 bases). Trimming cost V 0 bases and J 1 base, with 6 bases left between them. The CDR3 has 14 residues. CDR1 is LGHNA and CDR2 is YSLEER in the germline V gene. The CDR3: CASSQDGTNTEAFF. CDR3 bases: TGCGCCAGCAGCCAAGATGGGACGAACACTGAAGCTTTCTTT.

Regarding this clonotype: A much bigger clone sits one base away, suggesting this may be a read error. The CDR3 ends on some other residue instead of the conserved phenylalanine or tryptophan, so this is likely a read error. The chain has TRBV5-1 and TRBJ1-2; D call uncertain. CDR1 SGHRS and CDR2 YFSETQ come from the germline V gene. V lost 6 bases and J lost 4, with 22 bases in between. CDR3 size: 16 residues. CDR3 region: CASNLGSVRKTYGYTL. The CDR3 region has the DNA TGCGCCAGCAATTTAGGATCGGTTCGAAAGACCTATGGCTACACCCTC.

Many counts were recorded for this clonotype. The CDR3 coding sequence is TGTGCCAGCAGCGACGGGACAGGGGGAGCCTATGGCTACACCTTC. It yields the protein CASSDGTGGAYGYTF. This chain connects TRBV6-5 to TRBJ1-2; TRBD1 aligns across 11 bases. With 6 bases clipped from V and 4 bases from J, the junction kept 7 bases outside the gene matches. This CDR3 is built from 15 residues. CDR1 is MNHEY and CDR2 is SVGAGI in the germline V gene.

This clonotype was counted at least ten times. The V gene is TRBV3-1, the J gene TRBJ2-5; D is undetermined. Germline CDR1 and CDR2: LGHDT and YNNKEL (reference sequence). Trimming cost V 5 bases and J 5 bases, with 24 bases left between them. CDR3 length: 17 residues. DNA of the CDR3: TGTGCCAGCAGCAGGCGGCCTCCCATTTCTTTCTCTGAGACCCAGTACTTC. Its protein is CASSRRPPISFSETQYF.

This clonotype was seen at least ten times. J is TRBJ1-5 and V is TRBV6-5; TRBD1 might be the D (6 bases). CDR1 is MNHEY, CDR2 SVGAGI, per germline. CDR3 length: 16 residues. V lost 5 bases and J lost 4, with 18 bases in between. The CDR3 DNA reads as TGTGCCAGCAGTCCGTCCGGGGGGGCTGCAAATCAGCCCCAGCATTTT. It codes for CASSPSGGAANQPQHF.

For this clonotype: This may be a read error, as it is one base from a much larger clone. V gene TRBV7-6 combines with J gene TRBJ2-5, with TRBD1 identical over 10 bases. J gave up 11 bases and V 5 bases, and 11 bases lay outside the gene matches. Germline loops: CDR1 SGHVS, CDR2 FNYEAQ. This CDR3 comprises 14 residues. The CDR3 nucleotides read TGTGCCAGCAGCCAGGACAGGGGGTTAGGCGGGCAGTACTTC. This codes for CASSQDRGLGGQYF.

Worth noting for this clonotype: Since a much larger clone is just one base distant, this may be a read error. The chain is built from TRBV6-1 and TRBJ1-3; TRBD1 matches 7 bases. The CDR3 runs 17 residues. Germline V lookup: CDR1 MNHNS, CDR2 SASEGT. The CDR3 is CASNEGPGTDPGNTIYF. CDR3 sequence (DNA): TGTGCCAGCAATGAAGGACCGGGGACAGATCCTGGAAACACCATATATTTT.